Listed below are T cell receptor beta chains from one sample, sequenced in a study of blood T cell repertoires in COVID-19. Some clones are missing from TCRdb's copy, which holds only in-frame ones; the method was immunoSEQ multiplex PCR. The sample consists of tens of thousands of clones, 75% to 90% of them appearing once. The sample comprised peripheral blood. These receptors came from a human donor in a cohort sampled during active COVID-19. The conserved cysteine and the conserved F or W are not part of the CDR3 here. Size values are once, few and many counts, or a class for expanded clones, and some rows have none.

abundance	v_gene	j_gene	CDR3aa
once	TRBV4-2	TRBJ2-5	ASSPEGGVGQETQY
once	TRBV6-5	TRBJ2-2	ASSLWGPDTGELF
few	TRBV7-9	TRBJ1-6	ASSPRGLDNSPLH
NA	TRBV14	TRBJ2-4	ASTEWGRMLAKNIQY
NA	TRBV30	TRBJ2-7	AWSHGTGGHEQY
many	TRBV6-2/TRBV6-3	TRBJ2-2	ASTPRLAMNTGELF
NA	TRBV2	TRBJ1-5	ASSGGNSNQPQH
NA	TRBV7-9	TRBJ1-1	ASSSNRVPNTEAF
NA	TRBV18	TRBJ1-1	ASSPSGGGRGYTEAF
NA	TRBV19	TRBJ1-5	ASSGGTASNQPQH
NA	TRBV4-3	TRBJ2-7	ASRPGQGAYEQY
NA	TRBV29-1	TRBJ2-2	SVDGEGGGNTGELF